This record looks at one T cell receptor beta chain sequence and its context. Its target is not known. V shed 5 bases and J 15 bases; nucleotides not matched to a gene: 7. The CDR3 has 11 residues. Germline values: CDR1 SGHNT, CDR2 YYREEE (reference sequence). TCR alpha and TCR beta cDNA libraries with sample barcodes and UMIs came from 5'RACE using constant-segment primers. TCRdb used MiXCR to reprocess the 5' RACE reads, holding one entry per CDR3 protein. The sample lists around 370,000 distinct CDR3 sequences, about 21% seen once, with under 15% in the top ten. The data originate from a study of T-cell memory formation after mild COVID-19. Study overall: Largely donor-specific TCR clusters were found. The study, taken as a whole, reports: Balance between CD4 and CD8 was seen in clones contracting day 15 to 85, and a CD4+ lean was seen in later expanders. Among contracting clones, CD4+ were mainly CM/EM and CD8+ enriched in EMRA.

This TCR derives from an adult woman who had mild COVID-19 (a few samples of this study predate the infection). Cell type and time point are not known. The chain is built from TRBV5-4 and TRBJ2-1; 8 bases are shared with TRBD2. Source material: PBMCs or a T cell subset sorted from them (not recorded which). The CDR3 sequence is CASSPGTRLFF. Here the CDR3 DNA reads TGTGCCAGCAGTCCCGGGACTAGGTTGTTCTTC. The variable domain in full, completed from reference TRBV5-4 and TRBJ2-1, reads ETGVTQSPTHLIKTRGQQVTLRCSSQSGHNTVSWYQQALGQGPQFIFQYYREEENGRGNFPPRFSGLQFPNYSSELNVNALELDDSALYLCASSPGTRLFFGPGTRLTVL.